Listed below are T cell receptor beta chains from one sample, sequenced in a study of response to subunit inactivated influenza vaccine. TCRdb passed the RT-PCR reads through MiXCR, listing each CDR3 protein once. The sample contains 160,000 or so distinct CDR3 sequences, roughly a tenth of which appear only once. This material consisted of non-naive T cells sorted from PBMCs, taken more than 35 days after vaccination. The receptors originated from a man aged 50 to 60 who received an inactivated influenza vaccine. Each CDR3 is given with its conserved first and last residue. D genes are given only for firm matches. Clone size appears in some rows only: once, few, many, or a class for an expanded clone.

D gene	V gene	clone size	J gene	CDR3 protein	CDR3 DNA
.	TRBV7-2	.	TRBJ2-1	CASSQDTYSYNEQFF	TGTGCCAGCAGCCAAGACACGTATTCCTACAATGAGCAGTTCTTC
TRBD1	TRBV7-7	.	TRBJ2-5	CATSGTGHLETQYF	TGTGCCACCTCCGGGACAGGTCATTTGGAGACCCAGTACTTC
.	TRBV6-2/TRBV6-3	few	TRBJ2-2	CASSIHTGTGELFF	TGTGCCAGCAGTATCCATACAGGGACCGGGGAGCTGTTTTTT
.	TRBV7-2	many	TRBJ1-6	CASSLGRVSYNSPLHF	TGTGCCAGCAGCTTAGGCAGGGTCTCCTATAATTCACCCCTCCACTTT
.	TRBV6-2/TRBV6-3	few	TRBJ2-1	CASSHPGGGINEQFF	TGTGCCAGCAGCCACCCCGGCGGCGGGATCAATGAGCAGTTCTTC
TRBD1	TRBV11-1	few	TRBJ2-6	CASSLAPGGSGANVLTF	TGTGCCAGCAGCTTAGCTCCAGGGGGCTCTGGGGCCAACGTCCTGACTTTC
.	TRBV7-9	few	TRBJ2-2	CASSLVAGMTTGELFF	TGTGCCAGCAGCTTAGTGGCAGGGATGACGACCGGGGAGCTGTTTTTT
.	TRBV4-1	.	TRBJ1-3	CASSQVGRGGNTIYF	TGCGCCAGCAGCCAAGTGGGGAGAGGCGGAAACACCATATATTTT
.	TRBV20-1	few	TRBJ2-7	CSARAQGRSSPYEQYF	TGCAGTGCTAGGGCGCAGGGCCGATCTTCTCCCTACGAGCAGTACTTC
TRBD1	TRBV13	few	TRBJ2-3	CASSATGGLTDTQYF	TGTGCCAGCAGCGCCACAGGGGGACTCACAGATACGCAGTATTTT
.	TRBV19	.	TRBJ2-7	CASSTVTGKGRSYEQYF	TGTGCCAGTAGTACAGTAACAGGGAAAGGACGGTCCTACGAGCAGTACTTC
.	TRBV12-3/TRBV12-4	.	TRBJ2-1	CAISSAVGSRQKYNEQFF	TGTGCCATCAGTTCCGCCGTGGGTTCCAGACAGAAATACAATGAGCAGTTCTTC
.	TRBV14	many	TRBJ2-3	CASSLPYMAQYF	TGTGCCAGCAGCCTACCGTACATGGCGCAGTATTTT
TRBD2	TRBV20-1	few	TRBJ2-5	CSARDLPRRGGTSQETQYF	TGCAGTGCTAGAGATCTGCCCCGGCGGGGGGGGACTTCCCAAGAGACCCAGTACTTC
.	TRBV19	few	TRBJ2-1	CASSIWGNEQFF	TGTGCCAGTAGTATCTGGGGTAATGAGCAGTTCTTC
.	TRBV15	few	TRBJ1-1	CATSRDWDGNTEAFF	TGTGCCACCAGCAGAGATTGGGACGGAAACACTGAAGCTTTCTTT
TRBD1	TRBV5-5	.	TRBJ2-5	CASSLGQVQETQYF	TGTGCCAGCAGCCTGGGACAGGTACAAGAGACCCAGTACTTC
.	TRBV7-2	.	TRBJ2-1	CASSLTGTSYNEQFF	TGTGCCAGCAGCCTTACGGGAACCTCCTACAATGAGCAGTTCTTC
TRBD1	TRBV12-3/TRBV12-4	.	TRBJ2-5	CASSFSARQGQTQYF	TGTGCCAGCAGTTTTTCCGCCAGACAGGGCCAGACCCAGTACTTC
TRBD1	TRBV6-1	few	TRBJ1-3	CASDRGSISGNTIYF	TGTGCCAGCGACAGGGGGTCAATCTCTGGAAACACCATATATTTT
.	TRBV5-1	.	TRBJ1-4	CASSLDRQNEKLFF	TGCGCCAGCAGCTTAGACAGGCAGAATGAAAAACTGTTTTTT
.	TRBV27	.	TRBJ2-3	CASRQGTADTQYF	TGTGCCAGCAGACAGGGTACGGCAGATACGCAGTATTTT
TRBD1	TRBV12-3/TRBV12-4	many	TRBJ1-5	CASTVTGTSNQPQHF	TGTGCCAGCACCGTGACAGGGACTAGCAATCAGCCCCAGCATTTT
.	TRBV3-1	few	TRBJ1-2	CASSQGVGYGYTF	TGTGCCAGCAGCCAGGGGGTTGGGTATGGCTACACCTTC
.	TRBV7-8	many	TRBJ2-1	CASSLNFHFYNEQFF	TGTGCCAGCAGCTTAAACTTCCATTTCTACAATGAGCAGTTCTTC
TRBD1	TRBV6-1	many	TRBJ1-5	CASSEVDRGSQPQHF	TGTGCCAGCAGTGAAGTAGACAGGGGTTCCCAGCCCCAGCATTTT
.	TRBV5-1	few	TRBJ1-6	CASSSDWSSYNSPLHF	TGCGCCAGCAGCTCGGACTGGAGCTCCTATAATTCACCCCTCCACTTT
.	TRBV20-1	few	TRBJ2-7	CSASQRATYEQYF	TGCAGTGCTAGCCAGCGGGCCACCTACGAGCAGTACTTC
.	TRBV11-2	few	TRBJ2-3	CASSLGGYSTDTQYF	TGTGCCAGCAGCTTAGGCGGATATAGCACAGATACGCAGTATTTT
.	TRBV5-1	few	TRBJ1-5	CASSLGDASNQPQHF	TGCGCCAGCAGCTTGGGGGACGCGAGCAATCAGCCCCAGCATTTT
.	TRBV5-1	many	TRBJ2-5	CASTLTWRGNKETQYF	TGCGCCAGCACCCTGACCTGGCGGGGAAATAAAGAGACCCAGTACTTC
.	TRBV20-1	.	TRBJ1-4	CSAQDSQSSLNEKLFF	TGCAGTGCTCAGGACAGCCAGAGCTCTTTAAATGAAAAACTGTTTTTT
TRBD2	TRBV24-1	.	TRBJ2-3	CATQARGVNTDTQYF	TGTGCCACCCAGGCGCGGGGGGTAAACACAGATACGCAGTATTTT
TRBD1	TRBV20-1	many	TRBJ2-7	CSARDKGQNYEQYF	TGCAGTGCTAGAGATAAGGGACAGAACTACGAGCAGTACTTC
TRBD1	TRBV7-2	many	TRBJ1-5	CASSWRQGGNQPQHF	TGTGCCAGCAGCTGGAGACAGGGAGGAAATCAGCCCCAGCATTTT
.	TRBV7-2	.	TRBJ2-1	CASSLAGGFYNEQFF	TGTGCCAGCAGCTTAGCGGGGGGATTCTACAATGAGCAGTTCTTC
TRBD1	TRBV20-1	few	TRBJ2-7	CSVGRTGVDYEQYF	TGCAGTGTTGGAAGGACAGGGGTAGACTACGAGCAGTACTTC
TRBD2	TRBV7-9	few	TRBJ2-5	CASSTVSGREQETQYF	TGTGCCAGCAGCACTGTGAGCGGGAGGGAACAAGAGACCCAGTACTTC
TRBD2	TRBV9	.	TRBJ2-5	CASSLAGVLQETQYF	TGTGCCAGCAGTCTAGCGGGGGTGTTACAAGAGACCCAGTACTTC
TRBD1	TRBV5-1	many	TRBJ2-5	CASSLRQGETQYF	TGCGCCAGCAGCTTGCGACAGGGGGAGACCCAGTACTTC
TRBD1	TRBV12-3/TRBV12-4	.	TRBJ1-1	CASARTGMNTEAFF	TGTGCCAGCGCCCGGACAGGGATGAACACTGAAGCTTTCTTT
.	TRBV7-3	few	TRBJ2-2	CASSLNGDYYGELFF	TGTGCCAGCAGCTTAAATGGGGATTATTACGGGGAGCTGTTTTTT
TRBD1	TRBV27	few	TRBJ2-1	CASRVGTGWNEQFF	TGTGCCAGTCGCGTCGGGACAGGGTGGAATGAGCAGTTCTTC
TRBD1	TRBV10-2	once	TRBJ2-1	CASRLGQGYNEQFF	TGCGCCAGCCGACTGGGACAGGGGTACAATGAGCAGTTCTTC
.	TRBV5-1	many	TRBJ2-3	CASSLLGARTDTQYF	TGCGCCAGCAGCTTGCTTGGCGCCCGCACAGATACGCAGTATTTT
TRBD1	TRBV5-5	many	TRBJ2-5	CASSEGTVQETQYF	TGTGCCAGCAGCGAAGGGACAGTACAAGAGACCCAGTACTTC
TRBD1	TRBV12-3/TRBV12-4	many	TRBJ1-1	CATTGTAEAFF	TGTGCCACGACTGGGACAGCCGAAGCTTTCTTT
TRBD1	TRBV5-1	.	TRBJ2-5	CASSEGQKETQYF	TGCGCCAGCAGCGAGGGACAGAAAGAGACCCAGTACTTC
TRBD2	TRBV28	.	TRBJ2-1	CASRVQGLAGVGEQFF	TGTGCCAGCAGGGTACAAGGACTAGCGGGAGTGGGTGAGCAGTTCTTC
TRBD2	TRBV27	many	TRBJ2-1	CASSPLGGSSYNEQFF	TGTGCCAGCAGTCCATTGGGCGGGAGCTCCTACAATGAGCAGTTCTTC
.	TRBV29-1	many	TRBJ2-5	CSVFQETQYF	TGCAGCGTTTTCCAAGAGACCCAGTACTTC
.	TRBV15	few	TRBJ1-6	CATSRDRGSPLHF	TGTGCCACCAGCAGAGATCGGGGTTCACCCCTCCACTTT
TRBD2	TRBV28	few	TRBJ2-1	CASSPTSGRTPWNEQFF	TGTGCCAGCAGTCCGACTAGCGGGAGGACTCCTTGGAATGAGCAGTTCTTC
.	TRBV2	many	TRBJ2-5	CAARGNIVETQYF	TGTGCCGCTCGGGGGAATATAGTTGAGACCCAGTACTTC
TRBD2	TRBV27	few	TRBJ2-7	CASSSTGLAGVDEQYF	TGTGCCAGCAGTTCCACAGGACTAGCGGGAGTCGACGAGCAGTACTTC
TRBD2	TRBV5-1	many	TRBJ2-1	CASSLAASGSDEQFF	TGCGCCAGCAGCTTGGCGGCTAGCGGGAGCGATGAGCAGTTCTTC
.	TRBV29-1	.	TRBJ1-5	CSVAGNSNQPQHF	TGCAGCGTTGCAGGGAATAGCAATCAGCCCCAGCATTTT
.	TRBV4-2	.	TRBJ2-7	CASSPRDFSSYEQYF	TGTGCCAGCAGCCCCCGGGACTTCAGCTCCTACGAGCAGTACTTC